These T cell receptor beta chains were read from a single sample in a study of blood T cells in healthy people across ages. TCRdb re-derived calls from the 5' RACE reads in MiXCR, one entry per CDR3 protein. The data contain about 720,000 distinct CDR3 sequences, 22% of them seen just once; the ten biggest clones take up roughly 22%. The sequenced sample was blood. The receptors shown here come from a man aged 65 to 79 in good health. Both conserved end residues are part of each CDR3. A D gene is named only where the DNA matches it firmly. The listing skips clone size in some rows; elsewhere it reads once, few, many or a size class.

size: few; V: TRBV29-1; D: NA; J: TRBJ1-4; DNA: TGCAGCGTTTTAGGGACGGGGGCGCATGAAAAACTGTTTTTT; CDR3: CSVLGTGAHEKLFF
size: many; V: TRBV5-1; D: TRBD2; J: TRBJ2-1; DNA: TGCGCCAGCAGCTTGGTCCCTAGCGGGAGTTACAATGAGCAGTTCTTC; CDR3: CASSLVPSGSYNEQFF
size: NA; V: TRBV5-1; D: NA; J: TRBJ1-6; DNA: TGCGCCAGCACCGTCAGTCGGACCGGGGATTCACCCCTCCACTTT; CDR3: CASTVSRTGDSPLHF
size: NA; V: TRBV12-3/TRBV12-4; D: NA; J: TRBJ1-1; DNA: TGTGCCAGCTGTTGGACGGCGAACACTGAAGCTTTCTTT; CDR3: CASCWTANTEAFF
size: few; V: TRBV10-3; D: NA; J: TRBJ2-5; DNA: TGTGCCATCAGTGAGTTTGGTTGGGAGACCCAGTACTTC; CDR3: CAISEFGWETQYF
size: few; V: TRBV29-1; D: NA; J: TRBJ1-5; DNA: TGCAGCGTTGTTTTTGGGGGCAATCAGCCCCAGCATTTT; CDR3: CSVVFGGNQPQHF
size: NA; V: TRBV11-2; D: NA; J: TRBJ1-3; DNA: TGTGCCAGCAGCTTAGCCGGCGAAGGGGGAAACACCATATATTTT; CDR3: CASSLAGEGGNTIYF
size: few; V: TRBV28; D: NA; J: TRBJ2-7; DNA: TGTGCCAGCAACACTATATCAGTGGGGTGGCAGTACTTC; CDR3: CASNTISVGWQYF
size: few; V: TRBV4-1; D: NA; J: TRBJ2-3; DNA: TGCGCCAGCAGCCAAGATCCGGGACTCAGTTCAGATACGCAGTATTTT; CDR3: CASSQDPGLSSDTQYF
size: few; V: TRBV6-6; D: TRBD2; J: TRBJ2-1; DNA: TGTGCCAGCAACCCTGGCGGGGGAAGGTACAATGAGCAGTTCTTC; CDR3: CASNPGGGRYNEQFF
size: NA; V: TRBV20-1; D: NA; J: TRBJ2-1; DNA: TGCAGTGCTAGACACAGGGTTACCAACAATGAGCAGTTCTTC; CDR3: CSARHRVTNNEQFF
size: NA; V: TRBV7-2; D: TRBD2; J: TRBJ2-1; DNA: TGTGCCAGCAGCGCACCGTCGATGGCTAGCGGACCCAGCTCCTACAATGAGCAGTTCTTC; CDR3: CASSAPSMASGPSSYNEQFF
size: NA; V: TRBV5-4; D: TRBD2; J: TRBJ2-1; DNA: TGTGCCAGCAGCTTGATACGAGCGGGGGGCAATGAGCAGTTCTTC; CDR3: CASSLIRAGGNEQFF
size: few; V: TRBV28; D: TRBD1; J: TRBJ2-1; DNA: TGTGCCAGCAAAACGGGACAGGGATACAATGAGCAGTTCTTC; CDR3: CASKTGQGYNEQFF
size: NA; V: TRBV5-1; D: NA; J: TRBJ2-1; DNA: TGCGCCAGCCGAAAAGGGACTCCCCTGGAGAATGAGCAGTTCTTC; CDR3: CASRKGTPLENEQFF
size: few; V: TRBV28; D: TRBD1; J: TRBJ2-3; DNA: TGTGCCAGCAGTTTAGGTCGCAGGGGGTTCGCAGATACGCAGTATTTT; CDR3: CASSLGRRGFADTQYF